This T cell receptor beta chain was obtained from a study of blood T cell repertoires in COVID-19. CDR1 is SNHLY, CDR2 FYNNEI, per germline. V was clipped by 3 bases and J by 3 bases; unmatched bases: 9. The length of the CDR3 is 16 residues. The method was immunoSEQ multiplex PCR; TCRdb's version includes in-frame clones alone and lacks a portion of them. This table holds roughly 480,000 clones, roughly 89% found once. The V and J genes are TRBV2 and TRBJ1-1, with TRBD1 matching over 8 bases. Sequenced sample: peripheral blood. The clonotype was recovered from a man between 18 and 29 years old with COVID-19, enrolled during active disease. CDR3 coding DNA: TGTGCCAGCAGTGATTCCGCGACAGGGGAGGACACTGAAGCTTTCTTT. Its translation is CASSDSATGEDTEAFF.